This TCR beta chain was documented in a study of blood T cell repertoires in COVID-19. Study as a whole: The cDNA or gDNA used as material had been derived from T cells, B-cell-depleted T cells, or PBMCs.

The CDR3 is 15 amino acids. In germline, CDR1 is SGHVS, CDR2 FNYEAQ. Trimming at V came to 3 bases and at J to 0 bases, leaving 3 bases not matched to a gene. The Seattle patients joined while their infection was active and were tracked longitudinally afterward. In the source study's methods: Amplification of reference gene primers was used by the study to estimate nucleated cell counts. Profiling relied on immunoSEQ multiplex PCR, and the TCRdb table lists in-frame clones only, not all of them. V, J and clone size derive from that table, while D and trimming were established from the DNA sequence. The sample contains around 330,000 clones, approximately 89% of which appear only once.

The chain combines TRBV7-6 with TRBJ1-2; 8 nucleotides match TRBD1. This sequence was found in a woman aged 30 to 39 with COVID-19, enrolled during active disease. What was sequenced was peripheral blood. The CDR3 sequence: CASSLGTGSNYGYTF. CDR3 coding DNA: TGTGCCAGCAGCTTGGGGACAGGTTCTAACTATGGCTACACCTTC.